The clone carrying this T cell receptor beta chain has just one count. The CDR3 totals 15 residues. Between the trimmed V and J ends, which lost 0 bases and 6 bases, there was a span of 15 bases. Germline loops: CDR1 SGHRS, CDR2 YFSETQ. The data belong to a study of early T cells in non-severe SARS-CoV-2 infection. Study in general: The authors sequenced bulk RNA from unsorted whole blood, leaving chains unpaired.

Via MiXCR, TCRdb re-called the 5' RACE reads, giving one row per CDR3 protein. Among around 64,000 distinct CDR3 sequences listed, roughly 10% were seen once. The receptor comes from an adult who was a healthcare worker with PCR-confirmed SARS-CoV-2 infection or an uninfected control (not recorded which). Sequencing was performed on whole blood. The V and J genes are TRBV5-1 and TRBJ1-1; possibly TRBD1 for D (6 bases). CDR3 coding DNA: TGCGCCAGCAGCTTGGAGGGCAGGGGCCATGCTGAAGCTTTCTTT. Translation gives CASSLEGRGHAEAFF. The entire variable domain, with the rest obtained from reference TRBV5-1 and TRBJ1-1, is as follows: KAGVTQTPRYLIKTRGQQVTLSCSPISGHRSVSWYQQTPGQGLQFLFEYFSETQRNKGNFPGRFSGRQFSNSRSEMNVSTLELGDSALYLCASSLEGRGHAEAFFGQGTRLTVV.